Sequencing of this T cell receptor beta chain was carried out in a study of blood T cell repertoires in COVID-19. Study in general: Nucleic acid was either cDNA or gDNA, and it came from T cells, B-cell-depleted T cells, or PBMCs.

The table came from immunoSEQ multiplex PCR; TCRdb's copy has only in-frame clones and leaves some out. Among about 440,000 clones listed, roughly 88% were seen once. Seattle patients were enrolled during active infection and followed longitudinally. Germline V gene lookup returns CDR1 MDHEN and CDR2 SYDVKM. This CDR3 has 14 amino acids. The J segment lost 1 base and the V segment lost 8 bases, leaving 5 bases of the junction unmatched. This clonotype was obtained from a woman aged 45-65 years with COVID-19, enrolled during active disease. The rearrangement uses TRBV28 and TRBJ1-5, with TRBD1 matching over 7 bases. The material sequenced was peripheral blood. CDR3 bases: TGTGCCAGCGCCGAAGGGGGCAGCAATCAGCCCCAGCATTTT. Translation: CASAEGGSNQPQHF.